This T cell receptor (beta chain) was observed in a study of cytomegalovirus exposure and HLA in healthy donors. In this sample, this clone turned up a few times. The antigen is not known. The PCR had 60 Vbeta and 13 Jbeta primers. Libraries were prepared by immunoSEQ multiplex PCR; TCRdb keeps only in-frame clonotypes and omits some of them. The profile shows around 92,000 clones, roughly 74% of them singletons. Findings and caveats of the study: Sequencing depth across donors, presence/absence analyses assumed, was roughly uniform. According to an earlier analysis, most TCR beta V segments yielded productive rearrangements about 90% or about 30% of the time. The listing of roughly 160 TCR beta chains classed them as cytomegalovirus-associated. Confirmation was obtained in vitro that a few CMV-associated chains are specific for CMV antigens.

Germline V gene data show CDR1 as SGDLS and CDR2 as YYNGEE. The CDR3 runs 15 residues. With 4 bases clipped from V and 5 bases from J, the junction kept 9 bases outside the gene matches. Specimen: PBMCs. This TCR derives from a woman between 70 and 85 years old in good health and CMV-seropositive. The chain combines TRBV9 with TRBJ2-7, with 10 bases aligning to TRBD1. CDR3 nucleotide sequence: TGTGCCAGCAGCAGGAGAGGACAGGGGGAGAACGAGCAGTACTTC. Protein sequence: CASSRRGQGENEQYF.